The 10 T cell receptor beta chains given below trace back to one sample, sequenced in a study of a mutant IDH1 vaccine in newly diagnosed glioma. Their antigen targets remain unknown. TCRdb's table, derived via immunoSEQ multiplex PCR, lists solely in-frame clones and lacks some. The sample consists of about 41,000 clones, about 78% of them appearing once. Time point noted: week 23, last vaccination. It was 300 ug of mutant IDH1 20-mer peptide that made up each vaccine dose, given with topical imiquimod. This sample comprised PBMCs, obtained from a glioma patient whose treatment included an IDH1 peptide vaccine. These receptors all come from a woman in her forties with glioma. Some clones in this sample may be carry-over from other donors' samples.

This clone appeared once. This chain links TRBV9 with TRBJ2-3; D is unresolved. Germline lookup yields CDR1 SGDLS and CDR2 YYNGEE. The CDR3 is 10 residues long. Deletions cut 7 bases from V and 6 bases from J, with 6 bases between. CDR3 DNA sequence: TGTGCCAGCGAAGGGGATACGCAGTATTTT. This translates into CASEGDTQYF. The full variable domain, completed using reference TRBV9 and TRBJ2-3, is DSGVTQTPKHLITATGQRVTLRCSPRSGDLSVYWYQQSLDQGLQFLIQYYNGEERAKGNILERFSAQQFPDLHSELNLSSLELGDSALYFCASEGDTQYFGPGTRLTVL.

The chain carries TRBV18 and TRBJ2-2, with 9 positions matching TRBD2. In germline, CDR1 is KGHSH, CDR2 LQKENI. The CDR3 totals 16 residues. The V gene end was trimmed by 4 bases and the J gene end by 2 bases; junction bases not matched to a gene: 5. The CDR3 region has the DNA TGTGCCAGCTCACGACCGGGACTAGCAAACACCGGGGAGCTGTTTTTT. The encoded protein is CASSRPGLANTGELFF.

Details on this clone: At one end the junction does not follow the germline gene, possibly because of a read error. The chain couples TRBV7-9 to TRBJ1-1; perhaps TRBD1 as D (5 bases). The germline gives CDR1 SEHNR, CDR2 FQNEAQ (reference sequence). This CDR3 has 14 residues. The CDR3 here is CASSLTLGGTEALF. In DNA, the CDR3 is TGTGCCAGCAGCTTGACCCTTGGAGGGACTGAAGCTCTCTTT.

The chain has TRBV7-8 and TRBJ2-7, with 9 bases aligning to TRBD1. V dropped 5 bases and J dropped 5; count of bases not matched to a gene: 10. The CDR3 totals 15 residues. Germline V gene data show CDR1 as SGHVS and CDR2 as FQNEAQ. The CDR3 sequence: CASSPTWDRVNEQYF. CDR3 sequence (DNA): TGTGCCAGCAGCCCTACCTGGGACAGGGTGAACGAGCAGTACTTC.

The chain uses TRBV29-1 and TRBJ2-3, with D maybe TRBD1 (5 bases). The CDR3 extends over 17 amino acids. Germline V CDR1 and CDR2: SQVTM, ANQGSEA. V lost 0 bases and J lost 3, with 19 bases in between. The CDR3 bases are TGCAGCGTTGAAGATCGCCCTGAAGGGGCGAGGACAGATACGCAGTATTTT. This gives the protein CSVEDRPEGARTDTQYF.

The chain has TRBV19 and TRBJ1-2; unclear D gene. The CDR3 consists of 13 residues. Germline lookup yields CDR1 LNHDA and CDR2 SQIVND (reference sequence). Trimming removed 4 bases from V and 6 bases from J, with 12 bases in between. CDR3 in amino acids: CASSRGDANGYTF. CDR3 nucleotides: TGTGCCAGTAGTAGGGGAGATGCGAATGGCTACACCTTC.

The rearrangement joins TRBV4-2 to TRBJ2-3; 12 positions agree with TRBD2. Germline loops: CDR1 LGHNA, CDR2 YNFKEQ. The V segment lost 3 bases and the J segment 5 bases; nucleotides outside the gene matches: 6. The CDR3 length is 16 residues. The CDR3 sequence: CASSHSSGGAEDTQYF. CDR3 nucleotide sequence: TGTGCCAGCAGCCACTCTAGCGGGGGGGCCGAAGATACGCAGTATTTT.

V and J are TRBV7-9 and TRBJ2-7; D unresolved. CDR1 is SEHNR and CDR2 is FQNEAQ in the germline V gene (reference sequence). The CDR3 consists of 14 residues. Deletions cut 5 bases from V and 3 bases from J, with 14 bases between. DNA of the CDR3: TGTGCCAGCAGCCGGCCGGCACAGAGCTACGAGCAGTACTTC. Protein sequence: CASSRPAQSYEQYF.

The genes are TRBV27 and TRBJ1-5, with D maybe TRBD1 (5 bases). The V and J ends lost 0 bases and 8 bases respectively, with 11 bases between them. Germline CDR1 is MNHEY and CDR2 is SMNVEV (reference sequence). The CDR3 covers 14 residues. CDR3 sequence (DNA): TGTGCCAGCAGTTTATCGGTACCGGGGGAGCCCCAGCATTTT. It specifies CASSLSVPGEPQHF.

The chain employs TRBV19 and TRBJ2-5; D might be TRBD2 (6 bases). Germline CDR1 and CDR2: LNHDA and SQIVND (reference sequence). This CDR3 is built from 14 residues. With 10 bases removed from V and 1 base from J, the gap between germline ends came to 16 bases. This CDR3 reads CATRDGGTQETQYF. In nucleotides, the CDR3 is TGTGCCACCCGTGACGGAGGGACCCAAGAGACCCAGTACTTC.